The 5 T cell receptor beta chains in this list originate from one sample, sequenced in a study of blood T cells in healthy people across ages. Primers used in a second PCR of roughly 7 to 11 cycles were a sample-barcoded 5' primer and a J-beta primer mix. Each CDR3 protein is one row after TCRdb ran MiXCR on the 5' RACE reads. The profile shows fewer than 600,000 distinct CDR3 sequences, over 25% of them singletons. These data also formed part of another study, on T cells of mothers and their children.

Sequencing was carried out using blood. The receptors stem from a boy between 2 and 10 years old in good health.

This clonotype has at least ten counts. This rearrangement joins TRBV7-6 to TRBJ1-2; TRBD1 is a possible D gene (5 bases). Germline CDR1 is SGHVS and CDR2 is FNYEAQ. The ends were cut back, 1 base at V and 6 bases at J, with 18 bases in the middle. This CDR3 has 16 amino acids. CDR3 in DNA: TGTGCCAGCAGCTTAGAGTCGGGGGTGTCAACTAATGGCTACACCTTC. It codes for CASSLESGVSTNGYTF.

This clonotype turned up a few times. J is TRBJ2-1 and V is TRBV18; a possible D gene is TRBD1 (6 bases). The CDR3 covers 14 residues. The germline gives CDR1 KGHSH, CDR2 LQKENI. Trimming removed 6 bases at V and 9 bases at J, with 18 bases between. For the CDR3, the DNA is TGTGCCAGCTCCCGCGACAGGCTTCCCGGTGAGCAGTTCTTC. This encodes CASSRDRLPGEQFF.

A few counts support this clonotype. V and J are TRBV21-1 and TRBJ2-6. TRBV21-1 is flagged as a pseudogene. The CDR3 length is 17 residues. The CDR3 reads CASSKWHSDSGANVLTF. CDR3 DNA sequence: TGTGCCAGCAGCAAATGGCACAGCGACTCTGGGGCCAACGTCCTGACTTTC.

Many counts were recorded for this clonotype. The gene calls are TRBV11-2 and TRBJ2-2; 10 bases match TRBD2. Germline assignment: CDR1 SGHAT and CDR2 FQNNGV. The V gene end was trimmed by 5 bases and the J gene end by 3 bases; junction bases not matched to a gene: 18. The CDR3 sequence is 20 residues long. The CDR3 spells CASSPARDLAGEGDTGELFF. Here the CDR3 DNA reads TGTGCCAGCAGCCCCGCTAGGGACCTAGCGGGAGAGGGGGACACCGGGGAGCTGTTTTTT.

The chain employs TRBV28 and TRBJ2-2; D remains unclear. The CDR3 runs to 17 residues. Per the germline V gene, CDR1 is MDHEN and CDR2 is SYDVKM. Trimming took off 5 bases at V and 0 bases at J, with 16 bases between the two ends. DNA of the CDR3: TGTGCCAGCAGTCCCTACTGGCAGGCCGCGAACACCGGGGAGCTGTTTTTT. It translates to CASSPYWQAANTGELFF.